Presented here are 3 T cell receptor beta chains from one specimen sequenced in a study of T cell responses to AZD1222 COVID-19 vaccine. Method: immunoSEQ multiplex PCR; TCRdb's copy keeps in-frame clones and lacks some. The sample has roughly 53,000 clones, around 85% seen once; the top ten hold roughly a fifth. The material was peripheral blood, obtained on day 0 of MenACWY control vaccination. All receptors come from an adult in good health.

The chain links TRBV19 to TRBJ1-2; weak D call: TRBD1 (5 bases). CDR3 size: 12 residues. V dropped 5 bases and J dropped 3 bases, with 7 bases sitting between them. CDR1 is LNHDA, CDR2 SQIVND, per germline (reference sequence). In DNA, the CDR3 is TGTGCCAGTAGTGAGGGGTACTATGGCTACACCTTC. Its translation is CASSEGYYGYTF.

The rearrangement joins TRBV5-4 to TRBJ1-1; unclear D gene. The CDR3 runs to 13 residues. Between the trimmed V and J ends, which lost 2 bases and 3 bases, there was a span of 8 bases. Looked up from germline, CDR1 is SGHNT and CDR2 is YYREEE (reference sequence). CDR3 coding DNA: TGTGCCAGCAGCTTTACGCGGGACACTGAAGCTTTCTTT. Translated: CASSFTRDTEAFF. Combining the CDR3 with reference TRBV5-4 and TRBJ1-1 gives the whole variable domain ETGVTQSPTHLIKTRGQQVTLRCSSQSGHNTVSWYQQALGQGPQFIFQYYREEENGRGNFPPRFSGLQFPNYSSELNVNALELDDSALYLCASSFTRDTEAFFGQGTRLTVV.

The V gene is TRBV20-1, the J gene TRBJ2-3; no reliable D call. Per the germline V gene, CDR1 is DFQATT and CDR2 is SNEGSKA (reference sequence). The CDR3 length is 11 residues. Trimming pared 6 bases from V and 5 bases from J, leaving 9 bases between. The CDR3 nucleotides read TGCAGTGCCCAGGTGGGAGATACGCAGTATTTT. This sequence encodes CSAQVGDTQYF.